This TCR beta chain was obtained from a study of early T cells in non-severe SARS-CoV-2 infection. At the level of the study: Bulk RNA from unsorted whole blood was sequenced; chains were unpaired.

MiXCR, applied by TCRdb to the 5' RACE reads, yields one record per CDR3 protein. Among 21,000 or so distinct CDR3 sequences listed, 5% to 5.5% were seen once. This CDR3 comprises 15 residues. CDR1 MDHEN and CDR2 SYDVKM come from the germline V gene. Trimming cost V 3 bases and J 6 bases; bases outside gene matches: 7. This clonotype originated in an adult who was a healthcare worker with PCR-confirmed SARS-CoV-2 infection or an uninfected control (not recorded which). Source material: whole blood. The chain carries TRBV28 and TRBJ2-3, with TRBD2 matching 9 bases. The CDR3 reads CASSLVLAGPDTQYF. CDR3 coding DNA: TGTGCCAGCAGTTTGGTGCTAGCGGGACCCGATACGCAGTATTTT.